Following are 22 T cell receptor beta chains from one sample sequenced in a study of blood T cell repertoires in COVID-19. The repertoire was sequenced with immunoSEQ multiplex PCR; TCRdb's copy has only in-frame clones and lacks some. The sample records 87,000 or so clones, roughly 84% being singletons. Sequencing used peripheral blood. Source of these receptors: a woman over 75 with acute or convalescent COVID-19.

This sequence joins TRBV30 and TRBJ1-2, with D maybe TRBD1 (5 bases). Between the trimmed V and J ends, which lost 0 bases and 8 bases, there was a span of 10 bases. Germline CDR1 is GTSNPN and CDR2 is SVGIG (reference sequence). The CDR3 consists of 12 residues. The CDR3 DNA follows: TGTGCCTGGAGTGTTGGGGACTTCGGCTACACCTTC. It specifies CAWSVGDFGYTF.

This chain uses TRBV12-5 with TRBJ2-2; 10 bases agree with TRBD1. V trimming: 5 bases; J trimming: 3 bases; junction bases outside the gene matches: 3. This CDR3 is built from 15 residues. CDR1 is LGHNT and CDR2 is FRNRAP in the germline V gene. CDR3 sequence (DNA): TGTGCTAGTGGTCTCGGGACAGGGGACACCGGGGAGCTGTTTTTT. The encoded protein is CASGLGTGDTGELFF.

CDR3 DNA: TGTGCCAGCAGCGCCCGAGGAGGGAATGAGCAGTTCTTC. Amino acids: CASSARGGNEQFF. This sequence joins TRBV9 and TRBJ2-1; tentatively, D is TRBD2 (6 bases). Trimming cost V 3 bases and J 7 bases, with 11 bases left between them. Germline CDR1 SGDLS, CDR2 YYNGEE. The CDR3 runs 13 residues.

V and J are TRBV6-1 and TRBJ2-1; TRBD2 aligns across 8 bases. CDR3 length: 13 amino acids. Germline values: CDR1 MNHNS, CDR2 SASEGT. The junction had 3 bases not matched to a gene; V was cut back by 5 bases and J by 6 bases. As DNA, the CDR3 is TGTGCCAGCAGTTCCGGGACTAGCAATGAGCAGTTCTTC. As protein: CASSSGTSNEQFF.

The chain couples TRBV24-1 to TRBJ2-1; TRBD2 aligns across 15 bases. The CDR3 has 20 residues. V was clipped by 5 bases and J by 1 base; unmatched bases: 11. Per the germline V gene, CDR1 is KGHDR and CDR2 is SFDVKD. CDR3 nucleotides: TGTGCCACCAGTGGCGCGCCGGGACTAGCGGGGGGCTCTTCCTACAATGAGCAGTTCTTC. The encoded protein is CATSGAPGLAGGSSYNEQFF.

The chain carries TRBV7-6 and TRBJ2-2, with D perhaps matching TRBD2 (5 bases). V was clipped by 2 bases and J by 4 bases, with 14 bases between them. Germline V lookup: CDR1 SGHVS, CDR2 FNYEAQ. The CDR3 totals 16 residues. The CDR3 bases are TGTGCCAGCAGCTTAAATTCCGGGGAAGTCACCGGGGAGCTGTTTTTT. This encodes CASSLNSGEVTGELFF.

V and J are TRBV9 and TRBJ1-2; 8 nucleotides agree with TRBD1. V shed 1 base and J 8 bases; nucleotides not matched to a gene: 4. Germline CDR1 SGDLS, CDR2 YYNGEE. This CDR3 contains 13 residues. The CDR3: CASSVRTGRGYTF. The CDR3, as DNA: TGTGCCAGCAGCGTAAGGACAGGGAGAGGCTACACCTTC.

This clone was detected once. V gene TRBV7-2 combines with J gene TRBJ1-5; the D gene is possibly TRBD1 (5 bases). Germline assignment: CDR1 SGHTA and CDR2 FQGNSA. The CDR3 contains 11 residues. V gave up 4 bases and J gave up 8 bases, with 6 bases separating them. This CDR3 reads CASSSGEPQHF. The CDR3 coding sequence is TGTGCCAGCAGCTCGGGGGAGCCCCAGCATTTT.

The chain employs TRBV29-1 and TRBJ1-2; the D gene is possibly TRBD1 (5 bases). The CDR3 has 14 residues. In germline, CDR1 is SQVTM, CDR2 ANQGSEA. V was shortened by 5 bases and J by 4 bases, with 17 bases between the two germline ends. CDR3 loop: CSVTRTTEVYGYTF. Written as DNA, the CDR3 is TGCAGCGTTACCCGTACGACAGAGGTCTATGGCTACACCTTC.

The genes are TRBV6-6 and TRBJ1-2, with D maybe TRBD1 (6 bases). Trimming cost V 6 bases and J 0 bases, with 17 bases left between them. The CDR3 extends over 16 amino acids. The germline V gene has CDR1 MNHNY and CDR2 SVGAGI (reference sequence). The DNA of the CDR3 is TGTGCCAGCAGCCTCCGGGGGGCCGGAGCTAACTATGGCTACACCTTC. Amino acids: CASSLRGAGANYGYTF.

The V gene is TRBV7-3, the J gene TRBJ2-3; 9 bases are shared with TRBD2. Germline trimming cut 0 bases from V and 0 bases from J; bases unmatched to any gene: 7. The germline V gene encodes CDR1 SGHTA and CDR2 FQGTGA. The CDR3 covers 18 residues. The CDR3 bases are TGTGCCAGCAGCTTAACCCCGGGACTAGCATCTAGCACAGATACGCAGTATTTT. Protein: CASSLTPGLASSTDTQYF.

This clone was counted a few times. The rearrangement uses TRBV5-1 and TRBJ2-5, with a tentative D call TRBD1 (5 bases). V gave up 1 base and J gave up 0 bases, with 10 bases separating them. CDR3 size: 15 residues. Germline CDR1 SGHRS, CDR2 YFSETQ. CDR3 sequence (DNA): TGCGCCAGCAGCTTGAATAGGGGAAACCAAGAGACCCAGTACTTC. Its protein product is CASSLNRGNQETQYF. The full variable domain, its missing parts supplied by reference TRBV5-1 and TRBJ2-5, is KAGVTQTPRYLIKTRGQQVTLSCSPISGHRSVSWYQQTPGQGLQFLFEYFSETQRNKGNFPGRFSGRQFSNSRSEMNVSTLELGDSALYLCASSLNRGNQETQYFGPGTRLLVL.

The DNA of the CDR3 is TGTGCCAGCAGCGTAGTCACTAGCGGGGGGCCCCTCTTCTTC. Amino acids: CASSVVTSGGPLFF. The chain links TRBV9 to TRBJ2-1; the match to TRBD2 covers 12 bases. J was trimmed by 16 bases and V by 0 bases; bases with no gene match: 8. The germline V gene has CDR1 SGDLS and CDR2 YYNGEE. The CDR3 has 14 amino acids.

The rearrangement uses TRBV3-1 (or the pseudogene TRBV3-2) and TRBJ1-6; 9 nucleotides agree with TRBD1. Trimming cost V 3 bases and J 0 bases; bases outside gene matches: 6. Germline CDR1 is LGHDT and CDR2 is YNNKEL (reference sequence). There are 18 residues in the CDR3. The CDR3 loop is CASSQRTGVSSYNSPLHF. The CDR3 DNA follows: TGTGCCAGCAGCCAGCGGACAGGGGTATCCTCCTATAATTCACCCCTCCACTTT.

This clone was seen a single time. The chain uses TRBV7-8 and TRBJ2-1; D perhaps matches TRBD2 (7 bases). In germline, CDR1 is SGHVS, CDR2 FQNEAQ. The CDR3 length is 15 residues. Trimming left V 4 bases short and J 7 bases short, with 17 bases between. The CDR3 DNA sequence: TGTGCCAGCAGCTCCGGACAGCGGGGCGGGAATGAGCAGTTCTTC. Protein sequence: CASSSGQRGGNEQFF.

This clone was seen a handful of times. The chain carries TRBV4-3 and TRBJ1-2, with a possible D match to TRBD1 (5 bases). Trimming removed 0 bases at V and 3 bases at J, with 11 bases between. The CDR3 runs to 15 residues. Per the germline V gene, CDR1 is LGHNA and CDR2 is YSLEER. The CDR3 is CASSQDPRGYYGYTF. Written as DNA, the CDR3 is TGCGCCAGCAGCCAAGACCCGCGGGGGTACTATGGCTACACCTTC.

V gene TRBV15 combines with J gene TRBJ1-3; D is unresolved. The CDR3 consists of 16 residues. Per the germline V gene, CDR1 is LNHNV and CDR2 is YYDKDF (reference sequence). V shed 1 base and J shed 0 bases, with 10 bases lying between them. The CDR3 here is CATSRASPRSGNTIYF. The CDR3 nucleotides read TGTGCCACCAGCAGAGCGAGTCCTCGCTCTGGAAACACCATATATTTT.

This clone was seen only a few times. The chain uses TRBV2 and TRBJ1-2; D is possibly TRBD1 (6 bases). This CDR3 is built from 11 residues. The V gene lost 8 bases and the J gene lost 6 bases, with 10 bases spanning the gap. Germline CDR1 SNHLY, CDR2 FYNNEI. This chain's CDR3 is CASGYRDGYTF. The CDR3 DNA reads TGTGCCAGCGGTTACAGGGATGGCTACACCTTC.

The chain is built from TRBV18 and TRBJ2-3, with D tentatively TRBD1 (5 bases). This CDR3 region has 13 residues. CDR1 KGHSH and CDR2 LQKENI come from the germline V gene. The V end lost 6 bases, the J end lost 5 bases, and 12 bases lay between the germline ends. The CDR3 region has the DNA TGTGCCAGCTCCCGTGACAGAGAAGATACGCAGTATTTT. This translates into CASSRDREDTQYF.

This clone was detected only a few times. The chain combines TRBV4-3 with TRBJ2-4; possible D gene TRBD2, 5 bases. The V gene lost 4 bases and the J gene lost 6 bases, with 16 bases spanning the gap. The germline CDR1 and CDR2 sequences are LGHNA and YSLEER. The CDR3 is made up of 15 amino acids. For the CDR3, the DNA is TGCGCCAGCAGCCCACTCCCGACGGCGGGAAACATTCAGTACTTC. This sequence encodes CASSPLPTAGNIQYF.

The chain has TRBV7-2 and TRBJ2-1, with 10 bases matching TRBD2. The CDR3 sequence is 14 residues long. V was clipped by 6 bases and J by 5 bases; unmatched bases: 4. Germline V gene data show CDR1 as SGHTA and CDR2 as FQGNSA. CDR3 coding DNA: TGTGCCAGCAGAATAGCGGGAGGAAACAATGAGCAGTTCTTC. Translating gives CASRIAGGNNEQFF.

The CDR3 sequence: CSVRERTGGNTIYF. CDR3 coding DNA: TGCAGCGTTCGGGAACGGACAGGTGGAAACACCATATATTTT. This chain links TRBV29-1 with TRBJ1-3, with 7 bases aligning to TRBD1. The CDR3 covers 14 residues. Losses at the gene ends were 5 bases for V and 3 bases for J; bases not matched to a gene: 7. Per germline, CDR1 SQVTM and CDR2 ANQGSEA.